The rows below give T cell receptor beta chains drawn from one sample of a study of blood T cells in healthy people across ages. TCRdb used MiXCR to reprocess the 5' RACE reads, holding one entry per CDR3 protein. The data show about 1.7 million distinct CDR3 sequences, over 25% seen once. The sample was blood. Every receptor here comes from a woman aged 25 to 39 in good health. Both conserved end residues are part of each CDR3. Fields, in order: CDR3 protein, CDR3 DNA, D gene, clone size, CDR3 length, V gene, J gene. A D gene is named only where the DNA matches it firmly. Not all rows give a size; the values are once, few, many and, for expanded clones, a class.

CDR3 protein: CASRVGQISYNEQFF
CDR3 DNA: TGTGCCAGCAGGGTCGGACAAATATCCTACAATGAGCAGTTCTTC
D gene: -
clone size: many
CDR3 length: 15
V gene: TRBV2
J gene: TRBJ2-1

CDR3 protein: CASSPIPIWRTDTQYF
CDR3 DNA: TGTGCCAGCAGCCCGATTCCGATTTGGAGGACAGATACGCAGTATTTT
D gene: -
clone size: -
CDR3 length: 16
V gene: TRBV7-2
J gene: TRBJ2-3

CDR3 protein: CASRRSGVAYEQYF
CDR3 DNA: TGTGCCAGCAGACGTAGCGGGGTCGCCTACGAGCAGTACTTC
D gene: TRBD2
clone size: many
CDR3 length: 14
V gene: TRBV7-9
J gene: TRBJ2-7

CDR3 protein: CASSYNWGEAKNIQYF
CDR3 DNA: TGTGCCAGCAGTTACAATTGGGGGGAAGCCAAAAACATTCAGTACTTC
D gene: -
clone size: -
CDR3 length: 16
V gene: TRBV6-2/TRBV6-3
J gene: TRBJ2-4

CDR3 protein: CASMGGGARYF
CDR3 DNA: TGTGCCAGCATGGGCGGGGGTGCGCGGTATTTT
D gene: TRBD2
clone size: -
CDR3 length: 11
V gene: TRBV27
J gene: TRBJ2-3

CDR3 protein: CASSIGLEYNEQYF
CDR3 DNA: TGCGCCAGCAGCATCGGACTAGAATACAATGAGCAGTACTTC
D gene: TRBD2
clone size: few
CDR3 length: 14
V gene: TRBV5-1
J gene: TRBJ2-5

CDR3 protein: CASLSAGTGDYEQYF
CDR3 DNA: TGTGCCAGTTTGTCGGCCGGGACAGGGGACTACGAGCAGTACTTC
D gene: TRBD1
clone size: -
CDR3 length: 15
V gene: TRBV2
J gene: TRBJ2-7

CDR3 protein: CASSQVQGAIGGYTF
CDR3 DNA: TGTGCCAGCAGCCAGGTTCAGGGGGCAATCGGAGGCTACACCTTC
D gene: TRBD1
clone size: -
CDR3 length: 15
V gene: TRBV7-2
J gene: TRBJ1-2

CDR3 protein: CASVSDRSYNEQFF
CDR3 DNA: TGTGCCAGCGTTAGCGACCGCTCCTACAATGAGCAGTTCTTC
D gene: -
clone size: few
CDR3 length: 14
V gene: TRBV11-2
J gene: TRBJ2-1

CDR3 protein: CASSFRLGETQYF
CDR3 DNA: TGCGCCAGCAGCTTCAGGTTAGGAGAGACCCAGTACTTC
D gene: -
clone size: few
CDR3 length: 13
V gene: TRBV5-1
J gene: TRBJ2-5

CDR3 protein: CASSVGWGDTRPGYTF
CDR3 DNA: TGTGCCAGCAGCGTAGGTTGGGGAGACACGAGACCGGGCTACACCTTC
D gene: -
clone size: few
CDR3 length: 16
V gene: TRBV9
J gene: TRBJ1-2

CDR3 protein: CAWSPGNSNYGYTF
CDR3 DNA: TGTGCCTGGAGTCCAGGGAACTCTAACTATGGCTACACCTTC
D gene: -
clone size: few
CDR3 length: 14
V gene: TRBV30
J gene: TRBJ1-2

CDR3 protein: CASSEYLAWSPLEQFF
CDR3 DNA: TGTGCCAGCAGTGAATACTTGGCGTGGAGTCCGTTAGAGCAGTTCTTC
D gene: -
clone size: many
CDR3 length: 16
V gene: TRBV6-1
J gene: TRBJ2-1

CDR3 protein: CSVLHRADNTEAFF
CDR3 DNA: TGCAGCGTACTACACAGGGCAGACAACACTGAAGCTTTCTTT
D gene: -
clone size: once
CDR3 length: 14
V gene: TRBV29-1
J gene: TRBJ1-1

CDR3 protein: CSARDLRRGVDEQFF
CDR3 DNA: TGCAGTGCTAGAGATCTCCGCCGCGGGGTGGATGAGCAGTTCTTC
D gene: -
clone size: few
CDR3 length: 15
V gene: TRBV20-1
J gene: TRBJ2-1

CDR3 protein: CASSFLGLAGGVEQYF
CDR3 DNA: TGTGCCAGCAGCTTCCTGGGACTAGCGGGGGGGGTCGAGCAGTACTTC
D gene: TRBD2
clone size: -
CDR3 length: 16
V gene: TRBV9
J gene: TRBJ2-7

CDR3 protein: CAGSLGLISDTQYF
CDR3 DNA: TGCGCCGGCAGCCTAGGACTGATTTCAGATACGCAGTATTTT
D gene: -
clone size: -
CDR3 length: 14
V gene: TRBV5-1
J gene: TRBJ2-3

CDR3 protein: CATSRGDRLSHEQYF
CDR3 DNA: TGTGCCACCAGCAGGGGGGACAGGTTGAGCCACGAGCAGTACTTC
D gene: TRBD1
clone size: many
CDR3 length: 15
V gene: TRBV15
J gene: TRBJ2-7

CDR3 protein: CASSLGSYTGELFF
CDR3 DNA: TGTGCCAGCAGTTTAGGGTCCTACACCGGGGAGCTGTTTTTT
D gene: -
clone size: once
CDR3 length: 14
V gene: TRBV7-9
J gene: TRBJ2-2

CDR3 protein: CATKGTYEQYF
CDR3 DNA: TGTGCCACCAAAGGCACCTACGAGCAGTACTTC
D gene: -
clone size: -
CDR3 length: 11
V gene: TRBV6-4
J gene: TRBJ2-7

CDR3 protein: CASSLEASEPTYNEQFF
CDR3 DNA: TGTGCCAGCAGCTTAGAGGCTAGCGAACCAACCTACAATGAGCAGTTCTTC
D gene: -
clone size: few
CDR3 length: 17
V gene: TRBV7-6
J gene: TRBJ2-1

CDR3 protein: CASSPGWGDGLFNSPLHF
CDR3 DNA: TGTGCCAGCAGCCCGGGTTGGGGCGACGGGCTTTTTAATTCACCCCTCCACTTT
D gene: -
clone size: -
CDR3 length: 18
V gene: TRBV7-9
J gene: TRBJ1-6

CDR3 protein: CASSPRPGGQETQYF
CDR3 DNA: TGCGCCAGCAGCCCCCGCCCGGGGGGGCAAGAGACCCAGTACTTC
D gene: TRBD2
clone size: few
CDR3 length: 15
V gene: TRBV5-1
J gene: TRBJ2-5

CDR3 protein: CSARVGGEGYEQYF
CDR3 DNA: TGCAGTGCTAGAGTGGGCGGGGAGGGCTACGAGCAGTACTTC
D gene: TRBD2
clone size: -
CDR3 length: 14
V gene: TRBV20-1
J gene: TRBJ2-7

CDR3 protein: CSAPPSGRTNEQYF
CDR3 DNA: TGCAGTGCGCCCCCTAGCGGGAGGACCAATGAGCAGTACTTC
D gene: TRBD2
clone size: few
CDR3 length: 14
V gene: TRBV20-1
J gene: TRBJ2-7

CDR3 protein: CASSLVQGGNVLTF
CDR3 DNA: TGTGCCAGCAGCTTGGTGCAGGGAGGCAACGTCCTGACTTTC
D gene: -
clone size: few
CDR3 length: 14
V gene: TRBV5-5
J gene: TRBJ2-6

CDR3 protein: CSAGASGGWYEQFF
CDR3 DNA: TGCAGTGCTGGGGCTAGCGGGGGGTGGTATGAGCAGTTCTTC
D gene: TRBD2
clone size: -
CDR3 length: 14
V gene: TRBV20-1
J gene: TRBJ2-1

CDR3 protein: CASSHGGGYTF
CDR3 DNA: TGTGCCAGCAGCCACGGAGGCGGCTACACCTTC
D gene: -
clone size: many
CDR3 length: 11
V gene: TRBV6-5
J gene: TRBJ1-2

CDR3 protein: CANSHRLSYPSRYEQYF
CDR3 DNA: TGTGCCAACAGCCACCGATTGTCCTACCCAAGCAGGTACGAGCAGTACTTC
D gene: -
clone size: -
CDR3 length: 17
V gene: TRBV14
J gene: TRBJ2-7

CDR3 protein: CASSAKAGGTDTQYF
CDR3 DNA: TGTGCCAGCAGCGCCAAGGCGGGGGGCACAGATACGCAGTATTTT
D gene: TRBD2
clone size: -
CDR3 length: 15
V gene: TRBV7-3
J gene: TRBJ2-3

CDR3 protein: CASSLVLAGLSTDTQYF
CDR3 DNA: TGTGCCAGCAGCTTAGTCCTAGCGGGACTTAGCACAGATACGCAGTATTTT
D gene: TRBD2
clone size: few
CDR3 length: 17
V gene: TRBV11-2
J gene: TRBJ2-3

CDR3 protein: CASSEGHYEQYF
CDR3 DNA: TGTGCCAGCAGCGAGGGTCACTACGAGCAGTACTTC
D gene: -
clone size: -
CDR3 length: 12
V gene: TRBV5-1
J gene: TRBJ2-7

CDR3 protein: CATDTGSPKDGYTF
CDR3 DNA: TGTGCCACGGATACGGGGAGTCCCAAGGATGGCTACACCTTC
D gene: -
clone size: -
CDR3 length: 14
V gene: TRBV2
J gene: TRBJ1-2

CDR3 protein: CSAQSSQDQPQHF
CDR3 DNA: TGCAGTGCTCAATCATCACAGGATCAGCCCCAGCATTTT
D gene: -
clone size: -
CDR3 length: 13
V gene: TRBV20-1
J gene: TRBJ1-5

CDR3 protein: CSARELYGQGEETQYF
CDR3 DNA: TGCAGTGCTAGAGAGCTATACGGACAGGGGGAAGAGACCCAGTACTTC
D gene: TRBD1
clone size: few
CDR3 length: 16
V gene: TRBV20-1
J gene: TRBJ2-5

CDR3 protein: CSVEVGRGWETQYF
CDR3 DNA: TGCAGCGTTGAAGTGGGCAGGGGTTGGGAGACCCAGTACTTC
D gene: -
clone size: many
CDR3 length: 14
V gene: TRBV29-1
J gene: TRBJ2-5

CDR3 protein: CSVVTGSSTEAFF
CDR3 DNA: TGCAGCGTTGTCACGGGGAGTTCCACTGAAGCTTTCTTT
D gene: -
clone size: -
CDR3 length: 13
V gene: TRBV29-1
J gene: TRBJ1-1

CDR3 protein: CASSSRTGRSYTF
CDR3 DNA: TGCGCCAGCAGCTCCCGGACAGGGAGGAGCTACACCTTC
D gene: TRBD1
clone size: -
CDR3 length: 13
V gene: TRBV5-1
J gene: TRBJ1-2

CDR3 protein: CAITDADRDEQYF
CDR3 DNA: TGTGCCATCACCGACGCGGACAGAGACGAGCAGTACTTC
D gene: -
clone size: few
CDR3 length: 13
V gene: TRBV10-3
J gene: TRBJ2-7

CDR3 protein: CATSDFKGEQFF
CDR3 DNA: TGTGCCACCAGTGATTTCAAGGGGGAGCAGTTCTTC
D gene: -
clone size: -
CDR3 length: 12
V gene: TRBV24-1
J gene: TRBJ2-1

CDR3 protein: CAISLAGNSFGYTF
CDR3 DNA: TGTGCCATCAGCTTAGCAGGGAACTCATTTGGCTACACCTTC
D gene: -
clone size: few
CDR3 length: 14
V gene: TRBV7-2
J gene: TRBJ1-2

CDR3 protein: CASSQVSTGGNEQFF
CDR3 DNA: TGCGCCAGCAGCCAAGTCAGTACAGGGGGCAATGAGCAGTTCTTC
D gene: TRBD1
clone size: many
CDR3 length: 15
V gene: TRBV4-3
J gene: TRBJ2-1

CDR3 protein: CASSLVSGNYEQYF
CDR3 DNA: TGCGCCAGCAGCTTAGTTTCGGGGAACTACGAGCAGTACTTC
D gene: -
clone size: few
CDR3 length: 14
V gene: TRBV5-1
J gene: TRBJ2-7

CDR3 protein: CASSVSLVQETQYF
CDR3 DNA: TGTGCCAGCAGCGTCAGCCTGGTACAAGAGACCCAGTACTTC
D gene: -
clone size: few
CDR3 length: 14
V gene: TRBV7-6
J gene: TRBJ2-5